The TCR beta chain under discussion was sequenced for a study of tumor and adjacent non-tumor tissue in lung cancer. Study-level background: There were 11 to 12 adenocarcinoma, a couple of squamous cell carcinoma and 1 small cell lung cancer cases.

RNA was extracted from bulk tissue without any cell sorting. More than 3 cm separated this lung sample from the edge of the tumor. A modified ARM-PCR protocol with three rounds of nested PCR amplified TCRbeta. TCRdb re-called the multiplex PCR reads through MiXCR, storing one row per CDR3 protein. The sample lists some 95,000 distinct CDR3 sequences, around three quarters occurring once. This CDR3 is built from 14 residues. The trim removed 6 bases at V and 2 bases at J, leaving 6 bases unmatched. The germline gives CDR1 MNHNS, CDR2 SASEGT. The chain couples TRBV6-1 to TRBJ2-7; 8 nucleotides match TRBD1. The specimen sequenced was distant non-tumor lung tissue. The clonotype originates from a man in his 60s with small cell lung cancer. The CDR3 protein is CASSAQGGPYEQYF. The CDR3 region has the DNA TGTGCCAGCAGCGCACAGGGGGGCCCCTACGAGCAGTACTTC.